Listed below are T cell receptor beta chains from one sample, sequenced in a study of long-term antiretroviral therapy in people with HIV. Using immunoSEQ multiplex PCR, the repertoire was profiled, and TCRdb retains in-frame clones only, with some absent. The sample contains about 22,000 clones, roughly 84% of which appear only once. Here the sequenced sample was unsorted PBMCs, taken 1.3 years after starting antiretroviral therapy. All receptors derive from a man between 60 and 75 years old with HIV. CDR3s include the opening cysteine and the closing phenylalanine or tryptophan. A D gene is named only where the DNA matches it firmly. For some rows the clone size is stated as once, few or many, or as a class when expanded; others skip it.

>TRBV14|.|.|TRBJ2-7
CASSLWGEQYF
TGTGCCAGCAGCCTCTGGGGCGAGCAGTACTTC
>TRBV2|.|.|TRBJ2-7
CASSDRAGQSLYEQYF
TGTGCCAGCAGTGATCGGGCGGGACAGTCCCTCTACGAGCAGTACTTC
>TRBV28|TRBD1|few|TRBJ1-5
CASNQPGTGNQPQHF
TGTGCCAGCAATCAACCCGGGACAGGCAATCAGCCCCAGCATTTT
>TRBV7-2|TRBD2|.|TRBJ2-7
CASSSSGGPLYEQYF
TGTGCCAGCAGCTCTAGCGGGGGGCCCCTCTACGAGCAGTACTTC
>TRBV11-2|TRBD1|.|TRBJ2-5
CASSQYRGRRKTQHF
TGTGCCAGCAGCCAATACAGGGGGCGCAGGAAGACCCAGCACTTC
>TRBV2|TRBD2|once|TRBJ2-7
CASRYSGESYEQYF
TGTGCCAGCAGATATAGCGGGGAGTCCTACGAGCAGTACTTC
>TRBV30|TRBD1|.|TRBJ1-2
CAWSVLDRAHYTF
TGTGCCTGGAGTGTACTGGACAGGGCCCACTACACCTTC
>TRBV6-5|TRBD1|.|TRBJ1-2
CASSKPGGVYGYTF
TGTGCCAGCAGCAAACCAGGGGGCGTTTATGGCTACACCTTC
>TRBV7-3|TRBD2|.|TRBJ2-7
CASSKGSGGDEQYF
TGTGCCAGCAGTAAGGGTAGCGGGGGGGACGAGCAGTACTTC
>TRBV5-1|.|.|TRBJ2-7
CASSLGGEEQYF
TGCGCCAGCAGCTTGGGAGGGGAGGAGCAGTACTTC
>TRBV5-4|.|.|TRBJ2-7
CASSPTPETYEQYF
TGTGCCAGCAGCCCAACTCCGGAAACCTACGAGCAGTACTTC
>TRBV6-1|.|.|TRBJ1-5
CASSSLDLPQHF
TGTGCCAGCAGCTCCTTGGACTTGCCCCAGCATTTT
>TRBV28|.|few|TRBJ1-6
CASNRVGSPLHF
TGTGCCAGCAACAGGGTAGGTTCACCCCTCCACTTT
>TRBV7-9|.|.|TRBJ2-7
CASSPRTYSYEQYF
TGTGCCAGCAGTCCGAGGACTTACTCCTACGAGCAGTACTTC
>TRBV9|.|.|TRBJ1-2
CASSVEQDPYRGYTF
TGTGCCAGCAGCGTAGAGCAGGACCCTTACCGTGGCTACACCTTC
>TRBV7-8|.|.|TRBJ1-1
CASSREGDAEAFF
TGTGCCAGCAGCCGAGAGGGGGACGCTGAAGCTTTCTTT
>TRBV5-6|TRBD1|.|TRBJ1-1
CASSPGQGAEAFF
TGTGCCAGCAGCCCGGGACAGGGGGCTGAAGCTTTCTTT
>TRBV25-1|.|few|TRBJ1-2
CASSVRGADGYTF
TGTGCCAGCAGTGTTCGGGGGGCTGATGGCTACACCTTC
>TRBV5-1|TRBD2|.|TRBJ2-1
CASSLDWLAGHSSYNEQFF
TGCGCCAGCAGCTTGGATTGGCTAGCGGGGCACAGCTCCTACAATGAGCAGTTCTTC
>TRBV25-1|.|.|TRBJ2-1
CASSEYWTLSSYNEQFF
TGTGCCAGCAGTGAATATTGGACCCTTAGCTCCTACAATGAGCAGTTCTTC
>TRBV4-2|TRBD2|.|TRBJ2-1
CASSRFTSGSHGEQFF
TGTGCCAGCAGCCGGTTCACTAGCGGGAGTCACGGTGAGCAGTTCTTC
>TRBV5-1|.|.|TRBJ1-2
CASSTAGGDGYTF
TGCGCCAGCAGCACCGCCGGTGGGGATGGCTACACCTTC
>TRBV6-5|.|once|TRBJ2-2
CASSLQGSGTGELFF
TGTGCCAGCAGTTTACAGGGATCTGGGACCGGGGAGCTGTTTTTT
>TRBV19|.|.|TRBJ2-7
CASSIGGAPSYEQYF
TGTGCCAGTAGTATTGGAGGGGCACCTTCCTACGAGCAGTACTTC
>TRBV10-3|TRBD1|.|TRBJ1-1
CAISPGQGYTEAFF
TGTGCCATCAGTCCGGGACAGGGTTACACTGAAGCTTTCTTT
>TRBV4-1|TRBD1|.|TRBJ2-7
CASSQDWGTASYEQYF
TGCGCCAGCAGCCAAGATTGGGGGACAGCTTCCTACGAGCAGTACTTC
>TRBV2|.|.|TRBJ2-1
CASQTPYNEQFF
TGTGCCAGCCAAACACCCTACAATGAGCAGTTCTTC
>TRBV6-5|TRBD1|.|TRBJ1-1
CASSSGTGARPTEAFF
TGTGCCAGCAGTTCCGGGACAGGGGCTAGGCCCACTGAAGCTTTCTTT
>TRBV18|TRBD2|.|TRBJ2-7
CASFNPGGRKAHEQYF
TGTGCCAGCTTCAACCCGGGAGGTCGCAAGGCCCACGAGCAGTACTTC
>TRBV7-2|TRBD2|.|TRBJ2-7
CASSLDPSGISYEQYF
TGTGCCAGCAGCTTAGACCCTAGCGGGATTTCCTACGAGCAGTACTTC
>TRBV5-1|TRBD1|.|TRBJ1-5
CASSPGQGDQPQHF
TGCGCCAGCAGCCCTGGACAGGGGGATCAGCCCCAGCATTTT
>TRBV7-3|.|.|TRBJ2-1
CASSLLGGGYNEQFF
TGTGCCAGCAGCTTACTAGGTGGAGGCTACAATGAGCAGTTCTTC
>TRBV27|TRBD1|few|TRBJ1-2
CASSNRGNYGYTF
TGTGCCAGCAGTAACAGGGGGAACTATGGCTACACCTTC
>TRBV30|TRBD2|.|TRBJ2-1
CASSGRIHEQFF
TGTGCCTCTAGCGGGAGAATCCATGAGCAGTTCTTC
>TRBV7-9|.|.|TRBJ1-1
CASSLALFEAFF
TGTGCCAGCAGCTTGGCCCTATTTGAAGCTTTCTTT
>TRBV5-4|.|.|TRBJ1-1
CASSLGDTEAFF
TGTGCCAGCAGCTTGGGGGACACTGAAGCTTTCTTT
>TRBV6-5|.|.|TRBJ1-6
CASSYSGPRGDSPLHF
TGTGCCAGCAGTTACTCCGGGCCCCGCGGTGATTCACCCCTCCACTTT
>TRBV10-2|.|.|TRBJ1-5
CASSLVGGADSNQPQHF
TGCGCCAGCAGCCTCGTGGGGGGTGCCGATAGCAATCAGCCCCAGCATTTT
>TRBV5-6|.|.|TRBJ1-2
CASSRAAEIYYGYTF
TGTGCCAGCAGCCGAGCCGCGGAGATATACTATGGCTACACCTTC
>TRBV6-5|TRBD2|.|TRBJ2-4
CASSYSGGAFENIQYF
TGTGCCAGCAGTTACTCCGGGGGGGCATTCGAAAACATTCAGTACTTC